This is a list of T cell receptor beta chains from one sample in a study of T cell responses to AZD1222 COVID-19 vaccine. Sequencing used immunoSEQ multiplex PCR; TCRdb keeps in-frame clones, though not all of them. This sample yields roughly 99,000 clones, of which 75% to 95% are seen a single time; about 6.8% belongs to the top ten. The specimen was peripheral blood, collected 28 days after the second AZD1222 dose. The receptors here all came from an adult who received the AZD1222 COVID-19 vaccine. Each CDR3 is given with its conserved first and last residue. D genes are given only for firm matches. Clone size is given for some rows only: seen once, a few or many times, or a class if the clone is expanded.

j_call clone_size d_call v_call cdr3_aa cdr3_nt
TRBJ2-5 few NA TRBV19 CASSMAALETQYF TGTGCCAGTAGTATGGCCGCCTTGGAGACCCAGTACTTC
TRBJ1-2 NA TRBD1 TRBV11-1 CASSRTGTYGYTF TGTGCCAGCAGCAGGACAGGGACCTATGGCTACACCTTC
TRBJ1-1 NA NA TRBV12-5 CASGEVRGRWTEAFF TGTGCTAGTGGTGAAGTAAGGGGTCGATGGACTGAAGCTTTCTTT
TRBJ1-5 NA NA TRBV18 CASSPTRQGQPQHF TGTGCCAGCTCACCAACTAGGCAAGGCCAGCCCCAGCATTTT
TRBJ2-7 NA TRBD2 TRBV12-5 CASGLAGTYEQYF TGTGCTAGTGGACTAGCGGGGACCTACGAGCAGTACTTC
TRBJ1-6 NA NA TRBV5-1 CASSLEIGGNSPLHF TGCGCCAGCAGCTTGGAAATAGGCGGAAATTCACCCCTCCACTTT
TRBJ1-2 NA NA TRBV19 CASTSWDILAYGYTF TGTGCCAGTACCTCCTGGGACATTCTAGCCTATGGCTACACCTTC
TRBJ2-7 once NA TRBV18 CASSPDSNYEQYF TGTGCCAGCTCACCAGACAGTAACTACGAGCAGTACTTC
TRBJ2-5 NA TRBD1 TRBV4-1 CASSQVDRDQETQYF TGCGCCAGCAGCCAAGTGGACAGGGACCAAGAGACCCAGTACTTC
TRBJ1-4 NA NA TRBV28 CASSSGRTRNEKLFF TGTGCCAGCAGCTCGGGCCGGACGAGGAATGAAAAACTGTTTTTT
TRBJ1-6 NA NA TRBV27 CASHSSYNSPLHF TGTGCCAGCCATAGCTCCTATAATTCACCCCTCCACTTT
TRBJ1-2 NA NA TRBV6-2/TRBV6-3 CASSYGSFNIYGYTF TGTGCCAGCAGTTACGGCTCCTTTAATATCTATGGCTACACCTTC
TRBJ2-2 NA NA TRBV14 CASSQFRNTGELFF TGTGCCAGCAGCCAATTCAGGAACACCGGGGAGCTGTTTTTT
TRBJ1-1 NA NA TRBV5-4 CASSSRGRTEAFF TGTGCCAGCAGCTCCCGGGGGCGGACTGAAGCTTTCTTT
TRBJ1-4 NA NA TRBV25-1 CASSDRGAANEKLFF TGTGCCAGCAGTGATCGGGGGGCGGCTAATGAAAAACTGTTTTTT
TRBJ1-5 NA TRBD1 TRBV28 CASSHRGYNQPQHF TGTGCCAGCAGTCACAGGGGCTACAATCAGCCCCAGCATTTT
TRBJ2-7 NA TRBD1 TRBV6-2/TRBV6-3 CASSYSPLGTGSYEQYF TGTGCCAGCAGTTACAGTCCCCTCGGGACAGGGTCCTACGAGCAGTACTTC
TRBJ2-1 NA TRBD2 TRBV7-9 CASSLGAGGNEQFF TGTGCCAGCAGCTTAGGAGCGGGAGGGAATGAGCAGTTCTTC
TRBJ1-5 NA NA TRBV5-1 CASSLVPGENQPQHF TGCGCCAGCAGCTTGGTGCCAGGGGAAAATCAGCCCCAGCATTTT
TRBJ1-1 NA NA TRBV7-9 CASSSEGHVFSEGAFF TGTGCCAGCAGCTCAGAGGGGCACGTCTTCAGTGAGGGAGCTTTCTTT
TRBJ2-3 NA TRBD2 TRBV3-1/TRBV3-2 CASSQDYSGGAPDTQYF TGTGCCAGCAGCCAAGATTATTCCGGGGGGGCGCCAGATACGCAGTATTTT
TRBJ1-1 NA NA TRBV7-9 CASSFGPGMNTEAFF TGTGCCAGCAGCTTTGGTCCGGGGATGAACACTGAAGCTTTCTTT
TRBJ1-2 NA NA TRBV3-1/TRBV3-2 CASSQEGGLGYTF TGTGCCAGCAGCCAAGAAGGGGGGCTAGGCTACACCTTC
TRBJ1-6 NA NA TRBV19 CASSNRQTYNSPLHF TGTGCCAGTAGTAACCGACAGACCTATAATTCACCCCTCCACTTT
TRBJ1-2 NA NA TRBV10-2 CASSEDRTYGYTF TGCGCCAGCAGTGAGGACAGGACCTATGGCTACACCTTC
TRBJ1-1 NA NA TRBV4-1 CASSQDNRNTEAFF TGCGCCAGCAGCCAAGATAACAGAAACACTGAAGCTTTCTTT
TRBJ2-2 NA NA TRBV7-9 CASSRAGGSNTGELFF TGTGCCAGCAGCCGTGCTGGGGGTTCTAACACCGGGGAGCTGTTTTTT
TRBJ1-4 NA NA TRBV28 CASSFGGMNEKLFF TGTGCCAGCAGTTTCGGGGGGATGAATGAAAAACTGTTTTTT
TRBJ2-2 NA TRBD2 TRBV9 CASSQSSGRTGELFF TGTGCCAGCAGCCAATCTAGCGGGAGGACCGGGGAGCTGTTTTTT
TRBJ1-2 NA TRBD1 TRBV29-1 CSALTGPLGGYTF TGCAGCGCTTTGACAGGGCCCCTCGGGGGCTACACCTTC
TRBJ2-7 NA NA TRBV7-6 CASSLDSSYEQYF TGTGCCAGCAGCCTAGACAGCTCCTACGAGCAGTACTTC
TRBJ1-1 once NA TRBV18 CASSPDLTSTEAFF TGTGCCAGCTCACCCGACCTGACGAGCACTGAAGCTTTCTTT
TRBJ1-1 few NA TRBV11-2 CASSLFSPGGTEAFF TGTGCCAGCAGCTTGTTCTCCCCCGGGGGCACTGAAGCTTTCTTT
TRBJ2-3 NA NA TRBV3-1/TRBV3-2 CASSQDESAAQYF TGTGCCAGCAGCCAAGATGAATCCGCGGCGCAGTATTTT
TRBJ2-4 few NA TRBV9 CASSVSGTKNIQYF TGTGCCAGCAGCGTATCAGGGACCAAAAACATTCAGTACTTC
TRBJ1-2 NA NA TRBV7-8 CASSRRGEFYGYTF TGTGCCAGCAGCCGCCGGGGGGAATTTTATGGCTACACCTTC
TRBJ2-7 NA NA TRBV24-1 CATSDIWQGGFYEQYF TGTGCCACCAGTGATATATGGCAGGGGGGATTCTACGAGCAGTACTTC
TRBJ2-7 NA NA TRBV18 CASSPDSTYEQYF TGTGCCAGCTCACCAGACAGCACCTACGAGCAGTACTTC
TRBJ2-7 NA TRBD2 TRBV13 CASSPLAGGSSGEQYF TGTGCCAGCAGCCCCCTAGCGGGAGGGTCCTCGGGCGAGCAGTACTTC
TRBJ2-1 NA TRBD2 TRBV15 CATSRDPSLAGRYNEQFF TGTGCCACCAGCAGAGATCCCTCACTAGCGGGACGGTACAATGAGCAGTTCTTC
TRBJ1-5 NA NA TRBV20-1 CSASFGEVGNQPQHF TGCAGTGCTAGTTTTGGGGAGGTCGGCAATCAGCCCCAGCATTTT
TRBJ2-3 NA NA TRBV10-3 CAISEPGTKDTQYF TGTGCCATCAGTGAGCCGGGGACGAAAGATACGCAGTATTTT
TRBJ2-2 NA NA TRBV6-6 CASSSRAGELFF TGTGCCAGCAGTTCCAGAGCCGGGGAGCTGTTTTTT
TRBJ1-1 NA TRBD1 TRBV27 CASSLDRGLNTEAFF TGTGCCAGCAGTCTAGACAGGGGGCTGAACACTGAAGCTTTCTTT
TRBJ2-1 NA NA TRBV5-1 CASSPGGGFEQFF TGCGCCAGCAGCCCTGGGGGGGGCTTTGAGCAGTTCTTC
TRBJ2-7 NA NA TRBV21-1 CASTLRERRDYEQYF TGTGCCAGCACCCTCCGGGAGCGGAGGGACTACGAGCAGTACTTC
TRBJ2-7 NA TRBD2 TRBV3-1/TRBV3-2 CASRPGTSLYEQYF TGTGCCAGCAGACCCGGGACTAGCCTGTACGAGCAGTACTTC
TRBJ2-2 NA NA TRBV6-4 CASSDRGTGELFF TGTGCCAGCAGTGACAGGGGGACCGGGGAGCTGTTTTTT
TRBJ1-1 NA NA TRBV30 CACLGGKFNTEAFF TGTGCCTGTTTGGGGGGCAAGTTTAACACTGAAGCTTTCTTT
TRBJ1-4 NA TRBD1 TRBV7-9 CASRPGTVNEKLFF TGTGCCAGCAGACCCGGGACAGTCAATGAAAAACTGTTTTTT
TRBJ1-6 NA NA TRBV6-5 CASSSVGSYNSPLHF TGTGCCAGCAGTTCGGTAGGCTCCTATAATTCACCCCTCCACTTT
TRBJ1-5 NA NA TRBV7-8 CASSLVGGEVQPQHF TGTGCCAGCAGCTTAGTAGGGGGTGAGGTTCAGCCCCAGCATTTT
TRBJ2-7 NA TRBD1 TRBV19 CASILDRVGYEQYF TGTGCCAGTATCCTGGACAGGGTGGGCTACGAGCAGTACTTC
TRBJ2-1 few NA TRBV27 CASRGLRGDNEQFF TGTGCCAGCAGAGGGCTCAGGGGAGACAATGAGCAGTTCTTC
TRBJ2-7 NA TRBD2 TRBV7-8 CASSSPGLAGAYEQYF TGTGCCAGCAGCTCGCCGGGACTAGCGGGAGCATACGAGCAGTACTTC
TRBJ1-1 NA NA TRBV18 CASSPITVNTEAFF TGTGCCAGCTCACCCATTACAGTGAACACTGAAGCTTTCTTT
TRBJ1-2 NA TRBD1 TRBV29-1 CSVGRPGQGDYGYTF TGCAGCGTTGGGCGCCCGGGACAGGGTGACTATGGCTACACCTTC
TRBJ1-2 NA NA TRBV19 CASSIRSVFDYGYTF TGTGCCAGTAGTATTCGGTCGGTCTTTGACTATGGCTACACCTTC
TRBJ1-2 NA NA TRBV15 CATSTGFYGYTF TGTGCCACCAGCACGGGATTCTATGGCTACACCTTC